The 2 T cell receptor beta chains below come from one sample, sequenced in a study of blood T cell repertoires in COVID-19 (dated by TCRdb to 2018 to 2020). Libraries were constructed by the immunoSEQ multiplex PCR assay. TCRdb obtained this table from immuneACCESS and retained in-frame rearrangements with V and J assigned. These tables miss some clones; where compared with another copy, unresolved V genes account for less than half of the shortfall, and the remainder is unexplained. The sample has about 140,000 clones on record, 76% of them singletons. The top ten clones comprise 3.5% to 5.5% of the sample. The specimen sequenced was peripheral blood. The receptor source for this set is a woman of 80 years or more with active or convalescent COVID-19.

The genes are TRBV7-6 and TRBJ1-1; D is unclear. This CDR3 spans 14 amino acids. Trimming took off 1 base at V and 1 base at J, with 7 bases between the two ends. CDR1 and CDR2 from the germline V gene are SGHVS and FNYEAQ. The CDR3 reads CASSLETANTEAFF. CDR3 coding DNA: TGTGCCAGCAGCTTAGAAACAGCGAACACTGAAGCTTTCTTT.

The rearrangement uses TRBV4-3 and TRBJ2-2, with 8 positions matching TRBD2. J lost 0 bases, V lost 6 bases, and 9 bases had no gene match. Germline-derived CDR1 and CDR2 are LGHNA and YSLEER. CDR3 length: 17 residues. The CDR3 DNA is TGCGCCAGCAGTCGAACGGCGGGGGGCGCGAACACCGGGGAGCTGTTTTTT. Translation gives CASSRTAGGANTGELFF.